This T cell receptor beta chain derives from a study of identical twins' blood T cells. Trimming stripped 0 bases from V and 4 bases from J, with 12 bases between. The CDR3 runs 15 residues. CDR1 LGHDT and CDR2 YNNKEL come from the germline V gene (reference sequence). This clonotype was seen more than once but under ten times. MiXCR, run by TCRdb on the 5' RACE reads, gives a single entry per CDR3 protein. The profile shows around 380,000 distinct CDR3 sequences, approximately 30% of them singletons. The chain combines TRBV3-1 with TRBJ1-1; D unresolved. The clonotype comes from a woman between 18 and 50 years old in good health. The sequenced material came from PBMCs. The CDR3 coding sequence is TGTGCCAGCAGCCAAGATCTGAAATTGGGCACTGAAGCTTTCTTT. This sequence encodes CASSQDLKLGTEAFF.